This paragraph covers one TCR beta chain sequence. Its antigen is unknown. The record originates from a study of T cell responses to AZD1222 COVID-19 vaccine. Assay used: immunoSEQ multiplex PCR; TCRdb lists only in-frame clones, some missing. The sample consists of some 130,000 clones, about nine tenths of them appearing once. General study results and limits: Repertoires were collected only later (after the peak T cell response had occurred). Recipients of AZD1222 seropositive at baseline numbered only 5 to 7.

This CDR3 has 13 residues. Germline CDR1 MNHEY, CDR2 SVGAGI. The V end lost 7 bases, the J end lost 1 base, and 11 bases lay between the germline ends. The rearrangement uses TRBV6-5 and TRBJ2-7, with D possibly matching TRBD2 (6 bases). The source of this sequence is an adult in good health. The sequences come from peripheral blood, collected on day 0 of AZD1222 vaccination. CDR3 in amino acids: CASIAGSSYEQYF. As DNA, the CDR3 is TGTGCCAGCATTGCGGGGTCTTCCTACGAGCAGTACTTC.